This T cell receptor beta chain was identified in a study of Ad26.COV2.S vaccination and SARS-CoV-2 variants. Study-level information: Donor got 5x10^10 or 1x10^11 viral particles of Ad26.COV2.S.

This clone was picked up a small number of times. As yet, its antigen is unknown. Regarding treatment: roughly 19 received Ad26.COV2.S at low or high dose, single or two shots; about 5 received placebo; per-sample allocation not given. At day 63 after the first vaccine or placebo injection, samples were drawn. This CDR3 region has 15 residues. Germline loops: CDR1 MNHEY, CDR2 SMNVEV (reference sequence). Trimming left V 7 bases short and J 0 bases short, with 15 bases between. Whole-study findings and limits: Participants in the vaccine arm had higher spike-specific TCR breadth; placebo recipients had lower. Spike-specific CD8+ and CD4+ T cell responses reportedly showed substantial breadth after vaccination.

This table comes from immunoSEQ multiplex PCR, and its TCRdb copy is limited to in-frame clones, with some not included. There are about 260,000 clones in the sample; roughly 89% occur only once, and just under 3% lies in the top ten. The specimen comprised peripheral blood, sampled in a trial of Ad26.COV2.S vaccine versus placebo. The source is a person aged 18-65 years who received the Ad26.COV2.S COVID-19 vaccine or a placebo. This chain joins TRBV27 and TRBJ1-1; D is perhaps TRBD1 (6 bases). CDR3 loop: CASKERGGMNTEAFF. The DNA of the CDR3 is TGTGCCAGCAAGGAGAGGGGGGGTATGAACACTGAAGCTTTCTTT.